This section outlines one T cell receptor beta chain sequence together with its context. Antigen unknown. This record comes from a study of siplizumab effects on memory and regulatory T cells. Study observations and caveats: Naive T cells were seen as more diverse than memory cells and as major alloresponse contributors.

Only in-frame clones appear in the TCRdb table, and some are missing; sequencing was by immunoSEQ multiplex PCR. The data contain about 94,000 clones, around 94% of them singletons. Trimming removed 0 bases from V and 4 bases from J; junction bases left unmatched: 5. Germline V gives CDR1 SGHTA, CDR2 FQGNSA. The CDR3 covers 15 residues. The chain carries TRBV7-2 and TRBJ1-2; 7 nucleotides match TRBD1. The TCR was taken from a human donor in good health. The sample was non-Treg CD4+ T cells sorted from blood. In nucleotides, the CDR3 is TGTGCCAGCAGCTTAGCGGCAGGGGGTTCCTATGGCTACACCTTC. Protein: CASSLAAGGSYGYTF.